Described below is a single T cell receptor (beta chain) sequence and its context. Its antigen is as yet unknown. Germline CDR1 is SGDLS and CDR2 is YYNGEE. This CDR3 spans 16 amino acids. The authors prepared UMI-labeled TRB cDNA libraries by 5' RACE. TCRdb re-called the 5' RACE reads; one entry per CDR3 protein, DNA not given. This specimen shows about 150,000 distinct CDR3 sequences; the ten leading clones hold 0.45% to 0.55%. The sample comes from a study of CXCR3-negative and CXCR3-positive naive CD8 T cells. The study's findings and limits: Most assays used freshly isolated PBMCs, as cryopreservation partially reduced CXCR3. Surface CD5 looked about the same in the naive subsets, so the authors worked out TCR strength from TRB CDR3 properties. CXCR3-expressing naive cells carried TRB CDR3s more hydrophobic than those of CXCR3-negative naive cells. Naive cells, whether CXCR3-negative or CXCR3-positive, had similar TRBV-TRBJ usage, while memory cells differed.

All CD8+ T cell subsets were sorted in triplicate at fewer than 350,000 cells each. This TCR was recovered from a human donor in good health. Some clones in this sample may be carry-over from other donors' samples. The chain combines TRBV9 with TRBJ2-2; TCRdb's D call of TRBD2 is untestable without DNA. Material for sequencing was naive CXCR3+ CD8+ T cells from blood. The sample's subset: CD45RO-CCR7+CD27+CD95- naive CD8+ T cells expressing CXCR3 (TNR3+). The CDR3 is CASSAGTAEATGELFF.